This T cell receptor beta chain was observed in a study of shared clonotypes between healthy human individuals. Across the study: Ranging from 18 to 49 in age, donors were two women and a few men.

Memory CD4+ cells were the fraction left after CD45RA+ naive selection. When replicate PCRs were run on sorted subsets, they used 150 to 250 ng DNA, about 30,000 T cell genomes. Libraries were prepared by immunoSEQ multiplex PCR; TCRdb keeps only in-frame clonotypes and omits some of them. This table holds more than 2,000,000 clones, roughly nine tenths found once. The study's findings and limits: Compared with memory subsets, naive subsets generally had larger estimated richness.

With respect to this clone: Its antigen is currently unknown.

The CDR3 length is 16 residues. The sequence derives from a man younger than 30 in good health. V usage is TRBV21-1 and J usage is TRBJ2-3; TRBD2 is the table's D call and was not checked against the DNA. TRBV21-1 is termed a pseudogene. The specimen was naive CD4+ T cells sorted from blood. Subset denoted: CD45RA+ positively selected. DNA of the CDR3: TGTGCCAGCAGCCCCGACTACTTACCGCGCACAGATACGCAGTATTTT. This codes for CASSPDYLPRTDTQYF.